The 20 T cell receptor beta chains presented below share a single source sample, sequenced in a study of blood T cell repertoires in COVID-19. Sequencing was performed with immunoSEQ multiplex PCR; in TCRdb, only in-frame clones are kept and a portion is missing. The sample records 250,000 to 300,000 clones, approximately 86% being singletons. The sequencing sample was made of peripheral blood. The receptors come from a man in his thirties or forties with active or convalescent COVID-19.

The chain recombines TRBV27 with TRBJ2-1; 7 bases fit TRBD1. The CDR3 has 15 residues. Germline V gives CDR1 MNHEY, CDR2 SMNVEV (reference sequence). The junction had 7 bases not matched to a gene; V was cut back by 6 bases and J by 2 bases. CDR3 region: CASSDDRAAYNEQFF. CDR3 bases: TGTGCCAGCAGCGACGACAGGGCGGCCTACAATGAGCAGTTCTTC.

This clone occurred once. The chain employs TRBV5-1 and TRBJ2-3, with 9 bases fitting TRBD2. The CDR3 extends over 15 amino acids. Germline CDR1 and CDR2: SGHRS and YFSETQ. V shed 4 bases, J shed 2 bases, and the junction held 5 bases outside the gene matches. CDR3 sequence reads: CASSTAGGSTDTQYF. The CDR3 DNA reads TGCGCCAGCAGCACAGCGGGGGGATCCACAGATACGCAGTATTTT.

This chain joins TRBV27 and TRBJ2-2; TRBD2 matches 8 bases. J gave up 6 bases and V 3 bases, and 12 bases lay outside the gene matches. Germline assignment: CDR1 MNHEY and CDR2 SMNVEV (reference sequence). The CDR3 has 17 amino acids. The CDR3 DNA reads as TGTGCCAGCAGTTTCGGGGGGGCAGAGTTTTATGCCGGGGAGCTGTTTTTT. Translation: CASSFGGAEFYAGELFF.

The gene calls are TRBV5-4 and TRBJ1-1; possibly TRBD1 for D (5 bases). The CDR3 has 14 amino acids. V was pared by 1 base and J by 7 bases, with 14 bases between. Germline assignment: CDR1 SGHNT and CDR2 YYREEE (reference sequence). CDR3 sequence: CASSLQRGSIEAFF. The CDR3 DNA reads TGTGCCAGCAGCTTGCAACGGGGGTCCATTGAAGCTTTCTTT. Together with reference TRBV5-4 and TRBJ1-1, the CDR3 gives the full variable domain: ETGVTQSPTHLIKTRGQQVTLRCSSQSGHNTVSWYQQALGQGPQFIFQYYREEENGRGNFPPRFSGLQFPNYSSELNVNALELDDSALYLCASSLQRGSIEAFFGQGTRLTVV.

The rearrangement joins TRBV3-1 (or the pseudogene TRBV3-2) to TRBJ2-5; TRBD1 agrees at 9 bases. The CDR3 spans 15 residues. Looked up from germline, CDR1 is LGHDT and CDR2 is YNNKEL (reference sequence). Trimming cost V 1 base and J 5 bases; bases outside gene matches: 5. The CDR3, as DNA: TGTGCCAGCAGCCAAGTAACAGGGGGCGGGGAGACCCAGTACTTC. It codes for CASSQVTGGGETQYF.

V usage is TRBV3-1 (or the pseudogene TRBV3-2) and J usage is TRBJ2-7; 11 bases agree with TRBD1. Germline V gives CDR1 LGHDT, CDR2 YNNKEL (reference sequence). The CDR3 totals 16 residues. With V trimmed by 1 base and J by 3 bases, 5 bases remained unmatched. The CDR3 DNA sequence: TGTGCCAGCAGCCAAGGGACAGGGGGCTTCGGCTACGAGCAGTACTTC. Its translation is CASSQGTGGFGYEQYF.

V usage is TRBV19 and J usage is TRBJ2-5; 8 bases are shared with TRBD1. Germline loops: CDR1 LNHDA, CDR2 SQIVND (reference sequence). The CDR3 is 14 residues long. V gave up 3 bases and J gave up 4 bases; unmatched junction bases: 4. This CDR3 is CASSMGTGPETQYF. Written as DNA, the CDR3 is TGTGCCAGTAGTATGGGGACAGGTCCAGAGACCCAGTACTTC. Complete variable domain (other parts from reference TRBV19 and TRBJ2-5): DGGITQSPKYLFRKEGQNVTLSCEQNLNHDAMYWYRQDPGQGLRLIYYSQIVNDFQKGDIAEGYSVSREKKESFPLTVTSAQKNPTAFYLCASSMGTGPETQYFGPGTRLLVL.

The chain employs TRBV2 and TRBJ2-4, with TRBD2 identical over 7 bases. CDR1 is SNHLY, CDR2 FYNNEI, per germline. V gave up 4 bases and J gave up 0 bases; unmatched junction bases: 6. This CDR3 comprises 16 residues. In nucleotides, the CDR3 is TGTGCCAGCAGTGTTACGGGACTACTAGCCAAAAACATTCAGTACTTC. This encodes CASSVTGLLAKNIQYF.

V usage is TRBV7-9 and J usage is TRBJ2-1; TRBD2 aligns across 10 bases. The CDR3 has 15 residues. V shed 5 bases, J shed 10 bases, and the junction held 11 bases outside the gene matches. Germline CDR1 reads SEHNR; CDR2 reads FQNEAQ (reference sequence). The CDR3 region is CASSLSSGGLKEQFF. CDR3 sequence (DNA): TGTGCCAGCAGCCTATCTAGCGGGGGCCTAAAAGAGCAGTTCTTC.

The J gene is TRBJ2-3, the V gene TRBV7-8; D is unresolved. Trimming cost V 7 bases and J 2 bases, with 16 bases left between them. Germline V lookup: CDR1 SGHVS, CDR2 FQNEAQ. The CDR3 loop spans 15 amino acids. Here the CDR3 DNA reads TGTGCCAGCACCTCAAGCCTACTTTCCACAGATACGCAGTATTTT. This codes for CASTSSLLSTDTQYF.

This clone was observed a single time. The CDR3 reads CASTLDRTNYGYTF. CDR3 DNA sequence: TGTGCCAGCACCCTGGACAGGACTAACTATGGCTACACCTTC. V usage is TRBV2 and J usage is TRBJ1-2, with 7 bases lining up with TRBD1. The CDR3 runs 14 residues. Trimming at V came to 7 bases and at J to 0 bases, leaving 5 bases not matched to a gene. CDR1 and CDR2 from the germline V gene are SNHLY and FYNNEI.

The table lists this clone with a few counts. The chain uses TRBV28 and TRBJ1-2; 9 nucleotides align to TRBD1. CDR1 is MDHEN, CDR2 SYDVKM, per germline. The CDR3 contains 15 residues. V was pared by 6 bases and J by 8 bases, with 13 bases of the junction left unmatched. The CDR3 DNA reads TGTGCCAGCAGCCCCGGGACAGGGAATACGAAAGGCTACACCTTC. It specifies CASSPGTGNTKGYTF.

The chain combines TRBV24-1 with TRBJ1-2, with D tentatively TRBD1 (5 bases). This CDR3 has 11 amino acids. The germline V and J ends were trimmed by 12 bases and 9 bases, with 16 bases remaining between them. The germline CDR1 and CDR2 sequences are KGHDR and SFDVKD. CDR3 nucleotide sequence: TGTGCCGCCCAACAGACAGTCCGCTACACCTTC. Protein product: CAAQQTVRYTF.

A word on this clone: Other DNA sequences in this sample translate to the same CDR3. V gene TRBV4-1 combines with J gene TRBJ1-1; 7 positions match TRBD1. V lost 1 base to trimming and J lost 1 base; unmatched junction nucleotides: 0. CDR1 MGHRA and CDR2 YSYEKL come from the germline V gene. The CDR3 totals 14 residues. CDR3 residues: CASSQGQGNTEAFF. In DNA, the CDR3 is TGCGCCAGCAGCCAAGGACAGGGGAACACTGAAGCTTTCTTT.

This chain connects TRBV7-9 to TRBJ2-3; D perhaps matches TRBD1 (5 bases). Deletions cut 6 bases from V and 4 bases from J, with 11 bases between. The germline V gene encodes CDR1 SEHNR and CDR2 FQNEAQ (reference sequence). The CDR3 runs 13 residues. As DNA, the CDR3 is TGTGCCAGCAGTAGTCTGGGGCCAGATACGCAGTATTTT. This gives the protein CASSSLGPDTQYF.

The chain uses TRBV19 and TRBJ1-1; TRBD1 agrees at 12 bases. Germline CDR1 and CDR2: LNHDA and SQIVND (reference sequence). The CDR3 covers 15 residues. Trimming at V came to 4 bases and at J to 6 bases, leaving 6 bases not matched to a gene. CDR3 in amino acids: CASSTGTGGLAEAFF. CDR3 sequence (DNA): TGTGCCAGTAGTACCGGGACAGGGGGCTTGGCTGAAGCTTTCTTT.

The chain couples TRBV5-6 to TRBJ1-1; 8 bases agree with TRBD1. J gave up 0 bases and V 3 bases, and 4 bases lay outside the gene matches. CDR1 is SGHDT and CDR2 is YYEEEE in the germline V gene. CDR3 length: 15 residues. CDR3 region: CASSWGTGVNTEAFF. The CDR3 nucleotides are TGTGCCAGCAGCTGGGGGACAGGAGTGAACACTGAAGCTTTCTTT.

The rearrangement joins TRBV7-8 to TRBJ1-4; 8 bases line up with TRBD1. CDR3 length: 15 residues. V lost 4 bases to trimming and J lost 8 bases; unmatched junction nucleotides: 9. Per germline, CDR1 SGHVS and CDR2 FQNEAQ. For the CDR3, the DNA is TGTGCCAGCAGCTACACAGGGGGGTTGTCAGAAAAACTGTTTTTT. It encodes CASSYTGGLSEKLFF.

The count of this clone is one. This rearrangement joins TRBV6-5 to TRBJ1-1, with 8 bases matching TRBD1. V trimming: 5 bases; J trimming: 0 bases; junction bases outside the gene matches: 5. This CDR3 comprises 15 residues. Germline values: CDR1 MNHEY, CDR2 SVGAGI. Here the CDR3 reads CASSHGQGLNTEAFF. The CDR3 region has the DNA TGTGCCAGCAGTCACGGACAGGGATTGAACACTGAAGCTTTCTTT.

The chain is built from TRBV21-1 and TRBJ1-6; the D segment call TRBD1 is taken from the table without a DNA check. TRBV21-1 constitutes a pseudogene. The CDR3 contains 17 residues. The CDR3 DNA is TGTGCCAGCAGCAAAGGTCAGGGGAGCTCCTATAATTCACCCCTCCACTTT. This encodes CASSKGQGSSYNSPLHF.